The clone carrying this T cell receptor (beta chain) appeared a few times. There were TCR beta CDR3 regions amplified from RNA transcripts. First-round RT-PCR of the TCR CDR3 relied on the HTBI primer set. TCRdb used MiXCR to reprocess the multiplex PCR reads, holding one entry per CDR3 protein. The top ten hold approximately 8.2% of the sample, which has some 600,000 distinct CDR3 sequences, about 43% seen once. This entry belongs to a study of T cells in Graves' hyperthyroidism and ophthalmopathy. V lost 2 bases and J lost 5; bases outside the gene matches: 4. The CDR3 covers 14 residues. The V gene's germline CDR1 is MNHEY and CDR2 SVGEGT.

This chain links TRBV6-2 or TRBV6-3 with TRBJ2-5, with 8 nucleotides matching TRBD1. Sequencing used peripheral blood or thyroid tissue (not recorded which). The TCR was taken from a woman aged 18-29 years with Graves' hyperthyroidism. The CDR3 reads CASSYQGAVETQYF. Here the CDR3 DNA reads TGTGCCAGCAGTTACCAGGGGGCGGTTGAGACCCAGTACTTC.